This T cell receptor (beta chain) was identified during a study of T cell repertoires in cytomegalovirus infection. On the study more broadly: Public TCR beta signatures provided an indication of both CMV infection and a matching HLA type. Study outcomes and limitations: Individuals carrying CMV plus the relevant HLA were identified by cumulative frequency of public TCR beta families. Clonotypes of TCR beta that were HLA-C-restricted and CMV-specific dominated the ex vivo response.

This CDR3 comprises 13 residues. Germline CDR1 SGHTA, CDR2 FQGNSA. The V gene lost 9 bases and the J gene lost 3 bases, with 15 bases spanning the gap. This clonotype was counted ten times or more. Its antigen remains unidentified. TCRdb fed the reads into MiXCR, producing one record per CDR3 protein. The table has under 600,000 distinct CDR3 sequences, approximately 17% seen once. V gene TRBV7-2 combines with J gene TRBJ2-7; D uncertain. The TCR comes from a human donor in good health (CMV status not recorded). Some clones in this sample may be carry-over from other donors' samples. Sequencing used CD8+ T cells from PBMCs. The CDR3 DNA sequence: TGTGCCAGTAAAGGACCGGGCTTCTACGAGCAGTACTTC. This translates into CASKGPGFYEQYF.